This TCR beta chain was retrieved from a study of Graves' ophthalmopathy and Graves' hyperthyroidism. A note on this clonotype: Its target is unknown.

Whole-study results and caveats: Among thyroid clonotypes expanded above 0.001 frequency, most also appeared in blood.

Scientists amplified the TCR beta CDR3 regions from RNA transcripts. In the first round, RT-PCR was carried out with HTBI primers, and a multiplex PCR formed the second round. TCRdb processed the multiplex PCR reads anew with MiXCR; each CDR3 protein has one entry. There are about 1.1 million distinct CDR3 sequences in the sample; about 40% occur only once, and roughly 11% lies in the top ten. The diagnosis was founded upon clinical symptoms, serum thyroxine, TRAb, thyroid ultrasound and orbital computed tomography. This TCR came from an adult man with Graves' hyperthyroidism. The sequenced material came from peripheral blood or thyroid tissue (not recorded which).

DNA for the CDR3: TGCGCCAGCAGCCCGCCTGCGGGGACAGGGAATTCACCCCTCCACTTT. Translation gives CASSPPAGTGNSPLHF. V gene TRBV4-1 combines with J gene TRBJ1-6; the match to TRBD1 covers 9 bases. The CDR3 runs 16 residues. Unmatched junction bases numbered 8, after V lost 4 bases and J lost 7 bases. Germline CDR1 and CDR2: MGHRA and YSYEKL.